In its sample, the clone carrying this T cell receptor (beta chain) was seen a few times. Its specificity is unknown. These data originate in a study of human T cells and chemical hapten exposure. Study as a whole: Affected patients, primarily female, had alopecia areata, totalis or universalis. Findings and caveats of the study: The formation of large CDR3 similarity clusters by expanded TCRs significantly exceeded that of controls.

Time point defined: patch test 2, 6 weeks after DPC sensitization. Treatment noted: therapeutic diphenylcyclopropenone sensitization with weekly scalp DPC. Non-pregnant alopecia patients aged 18 to 70, suitable for DPC therapy. The CDR3 covers 13 residues. V lost 4 bases and J lost 7, with 15 bases in between. Looked up from germline, CDR1 is SGHRS and CDR2 is YFSETQ. One entry per CDR3 protein, called by TCRdb with MiXCR from the RACE reads. The sample consists of approximately 75,000 distinct CDR3 sequences, approximately 9% of them appearing once. This receptor was obtained from a woman aged 50 to 60 with alopecia areata. Some clones in this sample may be carry-over from other donors' samples. The specimen was whole blood, collected in connection with sensitization to the hapten diphenylcyclopropenone (DPC). V gene TRBV5-1 combines with J gene TRBJ2-7; D gene unclear. CDR3 sequence (DNA): TGCGCCAGCAGCCCGGAACCCCTGGGTGAGCAGTACTTC. Its translation is CASSPEPLGEQYF.